This TCR beta chain was captured in a study of T cell changes during pregnancy in multiple sclerosis (dated by TCRdb to about 2019). With regard to the full study: The study looked at changes in the T cell repertoire across pregnancy in women with multiple sclerosis.

Taken from the germline V gene, the CDR1 and CDR2 loops are SGHNT and YENEEA. The CDR3 starts with the cysteine, ends with the phenylalanine, and has 14 residues. The sequence is cut down to CDR3 DNA, 42 bases in frame from base 1. After removal of 6 bases from V and 4 bases from J, the junction retains 7 bases not matched to a gene. A note on this clone: Its specific antigen is unknown. No clone much larger than this one lies a single base away; base qualities are absent.

Libraries were built with the immunoSEQ multiplex PCR assay. The source is immuneACCESS, and TCRdb retained only in-frame sequences with V and J called. Part of the clones is not carried over; for the studies checked, unresolved V genes explain less than half of this, and the remainder is unexplained. The sample includes some 89,000 clones, with 94% observed a single time. The ten top clones hold 2.5% of the sample. Recombination joined TRBV11-3 with TRBJ2-3; a stretch of 7 junction bases matches TRBD2. The source was peripheral blood, collected in the third trimester of pregnancy. The TCR was taken from a female donor with multiple sclerosis, enrolled in a pregnancy study. The DNA reads TGTGCCAGCAGTTCCCCTGGGGGGGCAGATACGCAGTATTTT. This translates into CASSSPGGADTQYF.